This TCR beta chain is drawn from a study of blood T cell repertoires in COVID-19 (dated by TCRdb to the early 2020s). Study-wide context: Samples covering the acute and convalescent phases of COVID-19 were provided by collaborators in the United States, Italy and Spain. The prospective study material was composed of cDNA or gDNA derived from T cells, B-cell-depleted T cells, or PBMCs. Subjects who had been exposed to COVID-19, were actively infected with it, or had recovered from it provided the deeply sampled blood TCRbeta repertoires that made up the dataset. The repertoires were released in a freely available public database intended as a resource for research on the immune response to SARS-CoV-2. Samples were obtained from the ongoing ImmuneRACE study (first 160 participants) and from about 1,300 subjects provided by 6 global collaborators. A de-identified subject ID, COVID-19 status, age in years and sex were almost always included in the sample metadata. Where available, HLA class I and class II types were taken from metadata supplied by the sample provider and were not determined by assay-based typing. What the authors observed across the whole study: Clinical and demographic metadata were provided uncurated, with the amount varying by source and participant.

The immunoSEQ Assay, a bias-controlled multiplex PCR, was used to amplify TCRbeta CDR3 regions from genomic DNA. The original methods were these. The number of nucleated cells in each sample was estimated by amplification of reference gene primers within the assay. To quantify the absolute abundance of each unique TCRbeta CDR3 rearrangement, sequence reads were collapsed and filtered. For each sample, productive Simpson clonality was calculated as the square root of Simpson's diversity index across productive rearrangements. This is the immuneACCESS table as TCRdb keeps it, with only in-frame sequences that have V and J called. A part of the clones is gone; compared with another copy, unresolved V genes explain less than half, and the rest is unexplained. The DNA was the basis for D and trimming; V, J and clone size are from that table. For this sample there are about 200,000 clones; 85% appear just once. In total, the top ten clones hold 0.85% to 0.95% of the sample.

Worth noting for this clone: Its antigen has not been determined. No base quality values were provided; no much bigger clone lies one nucleotide off.

The germline V gene specifies LGHNA as CDR1 and YNFKEQ as CDR2. Taken from cysteine to phenylalanine, the CDR3 has 15 residues. Just CDR3 DNA is preserved here, 45 bases in frame from base 1. V is reduced by 0 bases and J by 4 bases, leaving a spacing of 13 bases between them. At one collaborating source in Seattle, patients were enrolled during active infection and were followed longitudinally through the course of disease. The collaborating institutions used their own protocols to collect whole blood in K2EDTA tubes. For TCRbeta analysis, collaborators shipped samples as frozen whole blood, isolated PBMCs, or DNA extracted from either of those sample types.

This receptor was obtained from a man aged 60 to 69 with COVID-19, enrolled during active disease. Sequenced material: peripheral blood. Recombination connected TRBV4-2 to TRBJ2-7; the D gene is unclear. The CDR3 here reads CASSQEKSSPYEQYF. The bases read TGTGCCAGCAGCCAAGAAAAGTCAAGCCCTTACGAGCAGTACTTC.